A selection of T cell receptor beta chains follows, all from one sample in a study of T cells in Graves' hyperthyroidism and ophthalmopathy. TCRdb re-called the multiplex PCR reads through MiXCR, storing one row per CDR3 protein. The sample has over 700,000 distinct CDR3 sequences; 35% are singletons. Sequenced material: blood. Receptors originate from a woman in her forties with Graves' hyperthyroidism. Both conserved end residues are part of each CDR3. D genes are given only for firm matches. Some rows have no size entry. The others give once, few or many, or a class for an expanded clone.

NA	once	TRBV10-3	TRBJ2-2	CASSLSFGSRFGELFF	TGTGCCAGCAGTTTATCTTTCGGGAGTAGGTTCGGGGAGCTGTTTTTT
NA	many	TRBV20-1	TRBJ1-1	CSASGQNTEASF	TGCAGTGCTAGCGGACAGAACACTGAAGCTTCCTTT
NA	NA	TRBV7-6	TRBJ2-5	CASSLGGGTGETQYF	TGTGCCAGCAGCTTAGGGGGGGGAACAGGGGAGACCCAGTACTTC
NA	many	TRBV7-2	TRBJ2-7	CASSRKGLAYEQYF	TGTGCCAGCAGCCGGAAGGGGTTAGCCTACGAGCAGTACTTC
NA	NA	TRBV4-1	TRBJ1-6	CASSQVQGTNSPLHF	TGCGCCAGCAGCCAAGTTCAGGGGACTAATTCACCCCTCCACTTT
TRBD1	NA	TRBV13	TRBJ2-7	CASSSSDREYEQYF	TGTGCCAGCAGTTCATCAGACAGGGAATACGAGCAGTACTTC
NA	NA	TRBV19	TRBJ1-1	CASSRETAISSVDSTEAFF	TGTGCCAGTAGTAGGGAAACGGCCATATCCTCGGTGGATAGCACTGAAGCTTTCTTT
NA	once	TRBV19	TRBJ2-1	CASSIVRQGGEQFF	TGTGCCAGTAGTATAGTCCGACAGGGAGGTGAGCAGTTCTTC
TRBD1	once	TRBV12-3/TRBV12-4	TRBJ2-7	CASSLRGQHYEQYF	TGTGCCAGCAGTTTAAGGGGACAGCACTACGAGCAGTACTTC
TRBD1	many	TRBV13	TRBJ1-6	CASSLAGTGAFSPLHF	TGTGCCAGCAGCTTGGCCGGGACAGGGGCCTTCTCACCCCTCCACTTT
NA	NA	TRBV12-3/TRBV12-4	TRBJ1-2	CASSPSDGNYGYTF	TGTGCCAGCAGTCCGTCGGACGGTAACTATGGCTACACCTTC
TRBD1	few	TRBV11-3	TRBJ1-1	CASSITTGTGVGTEAFF	TGTGCCAGCAGCATAACGACCGGGACAGGGGTGGGGACTGAAGCTTTCTTT
NA	many	TRBV7-2	TRBJ2-5	CASSSTQRAETQYF	TGTGCCAGCAGCTCAACCCAGCGGGCGGAGACCCAGTACTTC
TRBD2	NA	TRBV9	TRBJ2-2	CASSAGGGRAGELFF	TGTGCCAGCAGCGCCGGAGGAGGGAGGGCCGGGGAGCTGTTTTTT
NA	many	TRBV25-1	TRBJ1-2	CASSESYNANYGYTF	TGTGCCAGCAGTGAATCGTACAACGCTAACTATGGCTACACCTTC
NA	few	TRBV7-2	TRBJ2-7	CASSFLRGGSYEQYF	TGTGCCAGCAGCTTCTTAAGGGGGGGGAGCTACGAGCAGTACTTC
TRBD2	NA	TRBV10-3	TRBJ2-7	CAISEEGLAGAYNEQYF	TGTGCCATCAGTGAGGAGGGACTAGCGGGAGCCTACAATGAGCAGTACTTC
TRBD1	NA	TRBV11-1	TRBJ1-2	CASSRTGGGPNYGYTF	TGTGCCAGCAGCAGGACAGGGGGCGGGCCTAACTATGGCTACACCTTC
NA	many	TRBV7-2	TRBJ2-5	CASSSSLETQYF	TGTGCCAGCAGCTCAAGCTTGGAGACCCAGTACTTC
NA	many	TRBV7-2	TRBJ2-5	CASSLSGGGGTQYF	TGTGCCAGCAGCTTGTCCGGGGGTGGGGGGACCCAGTACTTC
TRBD1	few	TRBV4-3	TRBJ1-2	CASSQDLGQAYGYTF	TGCGCCAGCAGCCAAGATTTGGGACAGGCGTATGGCTACACCTTC
NA	few	TRBV29-1	TRBJ1-1	CSGTGIRGTEAFF	TGCAGCGGGACCGGGATCCGGGGCACTGAAGCTTTCTTT
NA	many	TRBV6-5	TRBJ1-4	CASSYSRAKDEKLFF	TGTGCCAGCAGTTACTCCCGGGCAAAGGATGAAAAACTGTTTTTT
NA	many	TRBV12-3/TRBV12-4	TRBJ2-2	CASSWRSTGELFF	TGTGCCAGCAGTTGGCGGAGCACCGGGGAGCTGTTTTTT
NA	few	TRBV6-2/TRBV6-3	TRBJ2-7	CATGSGQYF	TGTGCCACCGGCAGCGGGCAGTACTTC
NA	NA	TRBV19	TRBJ1-5	CASENQLGQPQHF	TGTGCCAGTGAGAATCAACTGGGGCAGCCCCAGCATTTT
NA	NA	TRBV7-2	TRBJ2-7	CASSSTPTTYEQYF	TGTGCCAGCAGCTCCACCCCTACAACCTACGAGCAGTACTTC
TRBD1	NA	TRBV20-1	TRBJ2-5	CSATTGGKETQYF	TGCAGTGCTACCACAGGGGGCAAAGAGACCCAGTACTTC
NA	many	TRBV15	TRBJ1-2	CATSRETQGAGYTF	TGTGCCACCAGCAGAGAAACACAGGGCGCTGGCTACACCTTC
NA	many	TRBV19	TRBJ1-1	CASSTYSEPLNTEAFF	TGTGCCAGTAGTACGTATTCGGAGCCCCTGAACACTGAAGCTTTCTTT
TRBD1	few	TRBV20-1	TRBJ1-2	CSARDPGQGNYGYTF	TGCAGTGCTAGAGATCCGGGACAGGGAAACTATGGCTACACCTTC
NA	NA	TRBV12-3/TRBV12-4	TRBJ1-2	CASRAGDLRSYTF	TGTGCCAGCAGAGCAGGCGATTTGCGTTCCTACACCTTC
NA	many	TRBV7-9	TRBJ1-1	CAPTSFRREQLDTEAFF	TGTGCCCCGACAAGCTTCAGACGTGAGCAATTGGACACTGAAGCTTTCTTT
NA	many	TRBV6-5	TRBJ2-7	CASSVGAEANEQYF	TGTGCCAGCAGTGTGGGCGCAGAGGCCAACGAGCAGTACTTC
NA	NA	TRBV2	TRBJ2-7	CASSEAGNSGYEQYF	TGTGCCAGCAGTGAAGCAGGGAATAGCGGCTACGAGCAGTACTTC
NA	few	TRBV24-1	TRBJ2-7	CASSLTGLAYEQYF	TGTGCCAGCAGTCTGACAGGTTTGGCCTACGAGCAGTACTTC
NA	NA	TRBV19	TRBJ1-1	CASSMSRENTEAFF	TGTGCCAGTAGTATGAGCAGGGAGAACACTGAAGCTTTCTTT
NA	few	TRBV24-1	TRBJ1-2	CATSDSFYGYTF	TGTGCCACCAGTGACAGCTTCTATGGCTACACCTTC
NA	many	TRBV29-1	TRBJ2-5	CSVQGRETQYF	TGCAGCGTGCAGGGGAGGGAGACCCAGTACTTC
NA	NA	TRBV20-1	TRBJ2-7	CSARMGSPTYEQYF	TGCAGTGCTAGAATGGGCAGTCCAACCTACGAGCAGTACTTC
TRBD1	NA	TRBV19	TRBJ2-5	CASSPGYRGETQYF	TGTGCCAGTAGTCCAGGATACAGGGGGGAGACCCAGTACTTC
TRBD1	NA	TRBV7-2	TRBJ2-5	CANSPQTGKGETQYF	TGTGCCAACAGCCCCCAGACAGGGAAAGGGGAGACCCAGTACTTC
TRBD1	many	TRBV10-3	TRBJ1-2	CAIRPGQNNYGYTF	TGTGCCATCAGACCGGGACAGAATAACTATGGCTACACCTTC
TRBD1	NA	TRBV6-1	TRBJ1-6	CASRLRQGDSPLHF	TGTGCCAGCAGACTAAGACAGGGGGATTCACCCCTCCACTTT
NA	NA	TRBV4-3	TRBJ1-4	CASSQGIEGATNEKLFF	TGCGCCAGCAGCCAGGGGATTGAGGGAGCAACTAATGAAAAACTGTTTTTT
NA	few	TRBV10-3	TRBJ2-5	CAISDSRDQETQYF	TGTGCCATCAGTGACTCCCGGGATCAAGAGACCCAGTACTTC
NA	once	TRBV7-2	TRBJ2-3	CASRNRVAGTDTQYF	TGTGCCAGCAGGAACCGGGTCGCAGGCACAGATACGCAGTATTTT